This TCR beta chain was found in a study of blood T cell repertoires in COVID-19 (dated by TCRdb to 2018 to 2020). For the study in its entirety: The collaborator samples originated in the United States, Italy and Spain and spanned the acute and convalescent phases of COVID-19. The prospective study material was composed of cDNA or gDNA derived from T cells, B-cell-depleted T cells, or PBMCs. Samples came from the ongoing ImmuneRACE study (first 160 participants) plus 1,254 subjects from 6 global collaborators. Subjects who had been exposed to COVID-19, were actively infected with it, or had recovered from it provided the deeply sampled blood TCRbeta repertoires that made up the dataset. The repertoires were released in a freely available public database meant as a resource for research on the immune response to SARS-CoV-2. A de-identified subject ID, COVID-19 status, age in years and sex were almost always included in the sample metadata. HLA class I and class II types, where available, came from metadata supplied by the sample provider rather than from assay-based typing.

For this clone: Its binding antigen is unknown. Per-nucleotide qualities are absent, and no much larger clonotype sits a single base away.

V and J are trimmed by 4 bases and 1 base, and the gene matches miss 0 bases of the junction. The germline V gene gives CDR1 as SGHDN and CDR2 as FVKESK. Reading from cysteine to phenylalanine, the CDR3 counts 13 amino acids. Left in the record is the CDR3 DNA by itself, 39 bases read in frame from the first base. The collaborating institutions used their own protocols to collect whole blood in K2EDTA tubes. For TCRbeta analysis, collaborators shipped samples as frozen whole blood, isolated PBMCs, or DNA extracted from either of those sample types. TCRbeta CDR3 regions were amplified from genomic DNA by means of the immunoSEQ Assay, a bias-controlled multiplex PCR. As for the original processing: Within the assay, amplification of reference gene primers was used to estimate how many nucleated cells each sample contained. To quantify the absolute abundance of each unique TCRbeta CDR3 rearrangement, sequence reads were collapsed and filtered. For each sample, productive Simpson clonality was calculated as the square root of Simpson's diversity index over productive rearrangements. TCRdb took this table from immuneACCESS and kept in-frame rearrangements with V and J called. Such tables lack part of the clones; where checked against another copy, unresolved V genes explain under half of the gap, and the rest is unexplained. V and J calls and clone size are copied from that table; D and trimming were computed from the DNA. Across this sample there are around 170,000 clones, with 75% to 90% seen only once. The top ten clonotypes cover approximately 6.2% of the sample.

What the study reported, not specific to this receptor: Clinical and demographic metadata were provided uncurated, with the amount varying by source and participant.

The TCR sequence derives from a woman aged 40 to 55 with acute or convalescent COVID-19. The specimen sequenced was peripheral blood. The chain is assembled from TRBV14 and TRBJ1-1, with 7 bases aligning to TRBD1. The CDR3: CASSRQGNTEAFF. The DNA sequence reads TGTGCCAGCAGCCGACAGGGGAACACTGAAGCTTTCTTT. This CDR3, with the reference TRBV14 and TRBJ1-1 proteins standing in past its ends, gives the full variable domain EAGVTQFPSHSVIEKGQTVTLRCDPISGHDNLYWYRRVMGKEIKFLLHFVKESKQDESGMPNNRFLAERTGGTYSTLKVQPAELEDSGVYFCASSRQGNTEAFFGQGTRLTVV.